The 17 T cell receptor beta chains listed next were all sequenced from one sample in a study of memory CD4+ T cells and cytomegalovirus serostatus. The table came from immunoSEQ multiplex PCR; TCRdb's copy has only in-frame clones and leaves some out. Of 84,000 or so clones detected, less than 90% appear once; the ten largest clones hold less than 0.85%. The sort gate was single viable CD3+CD4+CD8-CD45RO+ cells for memory CD4+ T cells. Sample: memory CD4+ T cells from blood. The source of these receptors is an adult in good health and CMV-seronegative.

J is TRBJ1-2 and V is TRBV30, with unresolved D. Trimming removed 4 bases from V and 8 bases from J, with 8 bases in between. The germline V gene has CDR1 GTSNPN and CDR2 SVGIG (reference sequence). The CDR3 consists of 10 residues. CDR3 in amino acids: CAWKTDGYTF. The CDR3 bases are TGTGCCTGGAAAACCGACGGCTACACCTTC. Using reference TRBV30 and TRBJ1-2 for the parts outside the CDR3, the full variable domain is SQTIHQWPATLVQPVGSPLSLECTVEGTSNPNLYWYRQAAGRGLQLLFYSVGIGQISSEVPQNLSASRPQDRQFILSSKKLLLSDSGFYLCAWKTDGYTFGSGTRLTVV.

The genes are TRBV30 and TRBJ1-4; 8 nucleotides line up with TRBD1. This CDR3 is 19 amino acids long. Trimming at V came to 0 bases and at J to 0 bases, leaving 12 bases not matched to a gene. CDR1 is GTSNPN and CDR2 is SVGIG in the germline V gene (reference sequence). Here the CDR3 DNA reads TGTGCCTGGAGTGTAACGGCAGGGGGCCTTTCCCCAACTAATGAAAAACTGTTTTTT. It encodes CAWSVTAGGLSPTNEKLFF.

The V and J genes are TRBV10-3 and TRBJ1-3; D not certain. V was pared by 4 bases and J by 0 bases, with 10 bases between. CDR1 ENHRY and CDR2 SYGVKD come from the germline V gene. The CDR3 spans 15 residues. The CDR3 protein is CAISARSISGNTIYF. The CDR3 region has the DNA TGTGCCATCAGTGCCCGTTCGATCTCTGGAAACACCATATATTTT.

As DNA, the CDR3 is TGTGCCAGCAGCTCGCCCCGGGACGCCAGAAACACCATATATTTT. Amino acids: CASSSPRDARNTIYF. The J gene is TRBJ1-3, the V gene TRBV7-2; D may be TRBD1 (5 bases). CDR3 length equals 15 residues. Germline V CDR1 and CDR2: SGHTA, FQGNSA. V lost 4 bases, J lost 5 bases, and 15 bases lay in between.

This chain joins TRBV30 and TRBJ1-2; D possibly corresponds to TRBD1 (6 bases). CDR3 length: 13 residues. Between the trimmed V and J ends, which lost 3 bases and 8 bases, there was a span of 16 bases. Per the germline V gene, CDR1 is GTSNPN and CDR2 is SVGIG (reference sequence). The CDR3 loop reads CAWSPITGTGYTF. CDR3 in DNA: TGTGCCTGGAGCCCCATAACAGGGACAGGCTACACCTTC.

This chain joins TRBV30 and TRBJ1-3; no firm D call. The germline gives CDR1 GTSNPN, CDR2 SVGIG (reference sequence). Trimming shortened V by 2 bases and J by 3 bases, and 8 bases separated the two germline ends. CDR3 size: 13 residues. The CDR3 DNA sequence: TGTGCCTGGAGTCCGGGCTTTGGAAACACCATATATTTT. Translated, it gives CAWSPGFGNTIYF.

The gene calls are TRBV7-2 and TRBJ1-1, with D maybe TRBD1 (5 bases). This CDR3 spans 14 amino acids. Germline V gene sequence: CDR1 SGHTA, CDR2 FQGNSA. Between the trimmed V and J ends, which lost 5 bases and 1 base, there was a span of 11 bases. CDR3 sequence: CASSPHQGNTEAFF. The DNA of the CDR3 is TGTGCCAGCAGCCCCCATCAGGGGAACACTGAAGCTTTCTTT.

This chain connects TRBV28 to TRBJ1-2, with a tentative D call TRBD1 (5 bases). The CDR3 is 13 residues long. Germline CDR1 reads MDHEN; CDR2 reads SYDVKM. The V end lost 7 bases, the J end lost 1 base, and 10 bases lay between the germline ends. CDR3 sequence: CASNPGSNYGYTF. CDR3 nucleotide sequence: TGTGCCAGCAACCCAGGGAGTAACTATGGCTACACCTTC.

This clone was seen a few times. The chain combines TRBV7-9 with TRBJ1-1; D is uncertain. The CDR3 runs to 12 residues. The V and J ends lost 2 bases and 7 bases respectively, with 8 bases between them. Germline values: CDR1 SEHNR, CDR2 FQNEAQ (reference sequence). The CDR3 DNA sequence: TGTGCCAGCAGCTTAACGTCCGATGAAGCTTTCTTT. This codes for CASSLTSDEAFF.

The chain is built from TRBV5-6 and TRBJ1-3; no firm D call. The V end lost 1 base, the J end lost 0 bases, and 8 bases lay between the germline ends. Germline V gene sequence: CDR1 SGHDT, CDR2 YYEEEE. The length of the CDR3 is 15 residues. CDR3 DNA sequence: TGTGCCAGCAGCTTGATGGGCAGCTCTGGAAACACCATATATTTT. Residues: CASSLMGSSGNTIYF. Filled out from reference TRBV5-6 and TRBJ1-3, the complete variable domain reads DAGVTQSPTHLIKTRGQQVTLRCSPKSGHDTVSWYQQALGQGPQFIFQYYEEEERQRGNFPDRFSGHQFPNYSSELNVNALLLGDSALYLCASSLMGSSGNTIYFGEGSWLTVV.

The chain links TRBV10-3 to TRBJ1-1, with D uncertain. V was trimmed by 3 bases and J by 1 base, leaving 3 bases between them. The CDR3 sequence is 12 residues long. The germline gives CDR1 ENHRY, CDR2 SYGVKD. The CDR3 sequence: CAISEENTEAFF. CDR3 DNA: TGTGCCATCAGTGAAGAGAACACTGAAGCTTTCTTT.

This clone appeared a few times. The V gene is TRBV7-9, the J gene TRBJ2-1, with a tentative D call TRBD2 (5 bases). There are 16 residues in the CDR3. The V gene's germline CDR1 is SEHNR and CDR2 FQNEAQ (reference sequence). V shed 3 bases and J shed 0 bases, with 12 bases lying between them. In nucleotides, the CDR3 is TGTGCCAGCAGCTTCACGTTGGGGAGCTCCTACAATGAGCAGTTCTTC. As protein: CASSFTLGSSYNEQFF.

This sequence joins TRBV28 and TRBJ2-3; no definite D call. V gave up 0 bases and J gave up 6 bases, with 7 bases separating them. The V gene's germline CDR1 is MDHEN and CDR2 SYDVKM. CDR3 length: 13 amino acids. CDR3 loop: CASSLWSLDTQYF. In DNA form, the CDR3 reads TGTGCCAGCAGTTTATGGTCCTTGGATACGCAGTATTTT. Full variable domain (remainder filled in from reference TRBV28 and TRBJ2-3): DVKVTQSSRYLVKRTGEKVFLECVQDMDHENMFWYRQDPGLGLRLIYFSYDVKMKEKGDIPEGYSVSREKKERFSLILESASTNQTSMYLCASSLWSLDTQYFGPGTRLTVL.

V gene TRBV19 combines with J gene TRBJ1-4; no clear D. V gave up 6 bases and J gave up 8 bases, with 22 bases separating them. This CDR3 has 16 residues. In germline, CDR1 is LNHDA, CDR2 SQIVND (reference sequence). CDR3: CASSPWYRTPLEKLFF. CDR3 sequence (DNA): TGTGCCAGTAGCCCATGGTATAGGACGCCGCTGGAAAAACTGTTTTTT.

This clone was picked up one time. CDR3 sequence: CASRRRPGGETQYF. The DNA for the CDR3 is TGTGCCAGCAGGCGCCGACCTGGGGGGGAGACCCAGTACTTC. The J gene is TRBJ2-5, the V gene TRBV28; tentative D call: TRBD2 (6 bases). Germline-derived CDR1 and CDR2 are MDHEN and SYDVKM. This CDR3 contains 14 residues. The V gene lost 6 bases and the J gene lost 5 bases, with 16 bases spanning the gap. Complete variable domain (other parts from reference TRBV28 and TRBJ2-5): DVKVTQSSRYLVKRTGEKVFLECVQDMDHENMFWYRQDPGLGLRLIYFSYDVKMKEKGDIPEGYSVSREKKERFSLILESASTNQTSMYLCASRRRPGGETQYFGPGTRLLVL.

The chain is built from TRBV29-1 and TRBJ1-2; TRBD1 agrees at 8 bases. Germline loops: CDR1 SQVTM, CDR2 ANQGSEA. The CDR3 consists of 11 residues. The chain's CDR3 is CSVTGVYGYTF. The CDR3 nucleotides are TGCAGTGTGACAGGGGTCTATGGCTACACCTTC.

The J gene is TRBJ1-1, the V gene TRBV28; D gene ambiguous. Looked up from germline, CDR1 is MDHEN and CDR2 is SYDVKM. V lost 6 bases, J lost 10 bases, and 15 bases lay in between. This CDR3 contains 12 residues. As DNA, the CDR3 is TGTGCCAGCAGCCCGGGAGGACGGGGAGCTTTCTTT. It codes for CASSPGGRGAFF.